The following is a T cell receptor (beta chain) sequence with its context. This clonotype was observed many times. This clone's antigen is unknown. The sample holds no much larger clone one base away, and base qualities are not on file. These data originate in a study of T-cell reconstitution after alpha-beta-depleted transplantation in children (TCRdb year 2016). General notes on the study: Using TCR repertoire profiling, the study followed T-cell immune reconstitution in a quantitative way in children after TCRalphabeta/CD19-depleted allogeneic hematopoietic cell transplantation. Paper-wide results and their limitations: The frequencies of hyperexpanded clones fell over the following months, and after one year, T-cell counts and TCRbeta diversity were mostly attributed to newly produced T cells. Apparently early alphabetaT-cell count recovery about two months after transplant reportedly relied on only several hundred rapidly expanded clones derived from non-depleted graft cells. In some patients, the high TCRbeta diversity seen at day 60 was put down to recipient T cells and intrathymic progenitors that had survived conditioning.

The sample's time point label, decoded: day 60 (about 2 months) after transplantation. The treatment or condition label of this sample denotes: allogeneic hematopoietic cell transplantation with graft depleted of TCRalphabeta T cells and CD19 B cells. The children who served as transplant recipients had been given grafts of TCRalphabeta/CD19-depleted allogeneic hematopoietic cells. Receptors were amplified or captured by PCR. Reads for this sample came from an Illumina HiSeq 2500. TCR libraries were prepared with molecular barcoding, using unique molecular identifiers to normalize TCRbeta repertoire quantification. TCRdb handled the public reads itself, with Q25 trimming in fastp and clone calling in MiXCR, and kept productive beta chains. Rows are combined by CDR3 protein, so each entry shows the most common genes and DNA. The sample has about 50,000 distinct CDR3 sequences on record, 5% to 6.5% of them singletons. The ten most abundant clones make up about 33% of the sample.

This TCR was recovered from a female patient aged 2-10 years who had a stem cell transplant for aplastic anemia, so the T cells may come from the graft donor. Sequences were derived from PBMCs, mostly from graft donor cells, sampled 60 days after TCRalphabeta/CD19-depleted stem cell transplant.

The bases read TGCAGTGCTAAGCCGGGGGGCGGGAATACGCAGTATTTT. Its translation reads: CSAKPGGGNTQYF. The chain links TRBV20-1 with TRBJ2-3, and the D gene may be TRBD2, 7 bases matching. The trim is 4 bases for V and 7 bases for J, with a gap of 15 bases between the germline ends. The CDR3 runs 13 residues from the cysteine to the phenylalanine. CDR3 DNA is the only sequence kept; it has 39 bases, read in frame from the first base. The germline V gene encodes CDR1 DFQATT and CDR2 SNEGSKA (reference sequence).